One sample yielded the 20 T cell receptor beta chains listed below, sequenced in a study of cytomegalovirus exposure and HLA in healthy donors. PCR was performed using 60 Vbeta and 13 Jbeta primers. Data came from immunoSEQ multiplex PCR; TCRdb stores just in-frame clones and leaves some out. The sample has about 180,000 clones; more than 65% are singletons. The sequencing sample was made of PBMCs. These TCRs come from a woman in her twenties or thirties in good health and CMV-seropositive.

This chain connects TRBV4-1 to TRBJ2-5, with 7 nucleotides matching TRBD2. The CDR3 is made up of 14 amino acids. CDR1 is MGHRA, CDR2 YSYEKL, per germline. V lost 4 bases, J lost 0 bases, and 2 bases stayed unmatched. In DNA form, the CDR3 reads TGCGCCAGCAGCCTAACTAGCGACCAAGAGACCCAGTACTTC. It encodes CASSLTSDQETQYF.

V is TRBV29-1 and J is TRBJ2-7, with TRBD1 identical over 8 bases. Per the germline V gene, CDR1 is SQVTM and CDR2 is ANQGSEA. V lost 6 bases to trimming and J lost 4 bases; unmatched junction nucleotides: 14. The length of the CDR3 is 15 residues. CDR3 sequence: CSVPDWTGKRYEQYF. The CDR3 bases are TGCAGCGTCCCCGACTGGACAGGGAAGCGGTACGAGCAGTACTTC.

This chain connects TRBV7-9 to TRBJ1-2; 9 bases fit TRBD1. Trimming cost V 4 bases and J 2 bases; bases outside gene matches: 2. The CDR3 sequence is 14 residues long. The V gene's germline CDR1 is SEHNR and CDR2 FQNEAQ (reference sequence). Written as DNA, the CDR3 is TGTGCCAGCAGCTCCGGGACAGGGAACTATGGCTACACCTTC. Encoded protein: CASSSGTGNYGYTF.

This chain joins TRBV7-8 and TRBJ2-2; TRBD1 agrees at 8 bases. Germline V gene lookup returns CDR1 SGHVS and CDR2 FQNEAQ. This CDR3 comprises 14 residues. With 9 bases clipped from V and 1 base from J, the junction kept 4 bases outside the gene matches. The CDR3 protein is CASTGTGNTGELFF. DNA for the CDR3: TGTGCCAGTACCGGGACAGGGAACACCGGGGAGCTGTTTTTT. The variable domain in full, with the rest retrieved from reference TRBV7-8 and TRBJ2-2, is GAGVSQSPRYKVAKRGQDVALRCDPISGHVSLFWYQQALGQGPEFLTYFQNEAQLDKSGLPSDRFFAERPEGSVSTLKIQRTQQEDSAVYLCASTGTGNTGELFFGEGSRLTVL.

This chain links TRBV19 with TRBJ1-6, with a possible D match to TRBD1 (5 bases). Per the germline V gene, CDR1 is LNHDA and CDR2 is SQIVND (reference sequence). V lost 5 bases and J 6 bases, leaving 14 bases between the germline ends. The CDR3 has 15 residues. In DNA, the CDR3 is TGTGCCAGTAGTTGGGGCACGGGTGGTAATTCACCCCTCCACTTT. Residues: CASSWGTGGNSPLHF. Supplemented by reference TRBV19 and TRBJ1-6, the full variable domain reads DGGITQSPKYLFRKEGQNVTLSCEQNLNHDAMYWYRQDPGQGLRLIYYSQIVNDFQKGDIAEGYSVSREKKESFPLTVTSAQKNPTAFYLCASSWGTGGNSPLHFGNGTRLTVT.

The rearrangement joins TRBV2 to TRBJ2-6; 7 bases fit TRBD2. CDR1 and CDR2 (germline): SNHLY, FYNNEI. The J segment lost 2 bases and the V segment lost 9 bases, leaving 1 base of the junction unmatched. This CDR3 contains 13 residues. CDR3 region: CASGGAGANVLTF. CDR3 sequence (DNA): TGTGCCAGTGGGGGGGCTGGGGCCAACGTCCTGACTTTC. The variable domain in full, with the rest retrieved from reference TRBV2 and TRBJ2-6, is EPEVTQTPSHQVTQMGQEVILRCVPISNHLYFYWYRQILGQKVEFLVSFYNNEISEKSEIFDDQFSVERPDGSNFTLKIRSTKLEDSAMYFCASGGAGANVLTFGAGSRLTVL.

The V call is TRBV6-5, the J call TRBJ1-5; 11 bases map to TRBD1. Germline CDR1 MNHEY, CDR2 SVGAGI. J was trimmed by 5 bases and V by 5 bases; bases with no gene match: 2. CDR3 length: 14 residues. The CDR3 DNA sequence: TGTGCCAGCAGTGGGGACAGGGGGGATCAGCCCCAGCATTTT. This sequence encodes CASSGDRGDQPQHF.

The chain combines TRBV28 with TRBJ1-4, with 9 bases matching TRBD1. Germline CDR1 reads MDHEN; CDR2 reads SYDVKM. The CDR3 consists of 16 residues. The ends lost 3 bases at V and 2 bases at J; junction bases unmatched: 4. CDR3 in amino acids: CASSLGQGFTNEKLFF. The CDR3 DNA sequence: TGTGCCAGCAGTTTGGGACAGGGCTTCACTAATGAAAAACTGTTTTTT.

V is TRBV15 and J is TRBJ2-7; 9 bases agree with TRBD2. Losses at the gene ends were 3 bases for V and 3 bases for J; bases not matched to a gene: 9. The CDR3 contains 16 residues. Germline V gene sequence: CDR1 LNHNV, CDR2 YYDKDF (reference sequence). CDR3 in DNA: TGTGCCACCAGCAGTTCTATAGCGGGGGAATTCTACGAGCAGTACTTC. It encodes CATSSSIAGEFYEQYF.

The chain recombines TRBV7-2 with TRBJ1-1; 11 bases align to TRBD1. With 5 bases clipped from V and 3 bases from J, the junction kept 5 bases outside the gene matches. The CDR3 consists of 15 residues. Germline V gene sequence: CDR1 SGHTA, CDR2 FQGNSA. The CDR3 nucleotides are TGTGCCAGCAGCGCCACGGGACAGGGGGACACTGAAGCTTTCTTT. Its translation: CASSATGQGDTEAFF. Full variable domain (remainder filled in from reference TRBV7-2 and TRBJ1-1): GAGVSQSPSNKVTEKGKDVELRCDPISGHTALYWYRQSLGQGLEFLIYFQGNSAPDKSGLPSDRFSAERTGGSVSTLTIQRTQQEDSAVYLCASSATGQGDTEAFFGQGTRLTVV.

The rearrangement joins TRBV9 to TRBJ2-1, with 7 bases lining up with TRBD2. This CDR3 contains 13 residues. Germline V gene sequence: CDR1 SGDLS, CDR2 YYNGEE. J lost 5 bases, V lost 2 bases, and 1 base had no gene match. The CDR3 sequence is CASSVRGDNEQFF. The CDR3 DNA reads TGTGCCAGCAGCGTCCGGGGGGACAATGAGCAGTTCTTC.

The rearrangement uses TRBV5-1 and TRBJ2-7; no definite D call. Germline loops: CDR1 SGHRS, CDR2 YFSETQ. The ends were cut back, 0 bases at V and 2 bases at J, with 9 bases in the middle. The CDR3 has 14 amino acids. The DNA for the CDR3 is TGCGCCAGCAGCTTGGGGCACCCTCCCTACGAGCAGTACTTC. Its translation is CASSLGHPPYEQYF.

The CDR3 spells CASSSGRSNTEAFF. CDR3 sequence (DNA): TGTGCCAGCAGCAGCGGACGGTCGAACACTGAAGCTTTCTTT. The chain employs TRBV7-3 and TRBJ1-1; D call uncertain. With 5 bases removed from V and 1 base from J, the gap between germline ends came to 11 bases. Germline V gene lookup returns CDR1 SGHTA and CDR2 FQGTGA. The CDR3 contains 14 residues.

The rearrangement links TRBV4-1 to TRBJ1-2; D gene uncertain. The V and J ends lost 0 bases and 4 bases respectively, with 15 bases between them. Looked up from germline, CDR1 is MGHRA and CDR2 is YSYEKL. This CDR3 comprises 16 residues. The CDR3 here is CASSQEVAGSPYGYTF. Written as DNA, the CDR3 is TGCGCCAGCAGCCAAGAGGTGGCGGGGAGTCCCTATGGCTACACCTTC.

The chain employs TRBV15 and TRBJ2-5, with TRBD2 matching over 10 bases. The CDR3 sequence is 17 residues long. With V trimmed by 1 base and J by 5 bases, 10 bases remained unmatched. Germline CDR1 LNHNV, CDR2 YYDKDF (reference sequence). The CDR3 nucleotides read TGTGCCACCAGCAGAGGTGCTAGCGGGGGTCGTTCGGAGACCCAGTACTTC. Translating gives CATSRGASGGRSETQYF.

V and J are TRBV11-2 and TRBJ2-1; TRBD2 aligns across 9 bases. The length of the CDR3 is 14 residues. Germline-derived CDR1 and CDR2 are SGHAT and FQNNGV. Unmatched junction bases numbered 5, after V lost 2 bases and J lost 9 bases. The CDR3 loop is CASSLRAGGPEQFF. CDR3 nucleotides: TGTGCCAGCAGCTTACGCGCGGGGGGGCCTGAGCAGTTCTTC.

The chain combines TRBV7-2 with TRBJ1-5; tentative D call: TRBD1 (6 bases). This CDR3 is built from 14 residues. The germline gives CDR1 SGHTA, CDR2 FQGNSA. V lost 8 bases and J lost 3, with 14 bases in between. CDR3 DNA sequence: TGTGCCAGCCCGGCGGGGGACAACAATCAGCCCCAGCATTTT. It yields the protein CASPAGDNNQPQHF.

The chain has TRBV7-9 and TRBJ2-7; maybe TRBD1 (5 bases). The CDR3 sequence is 13 residues long. Trimming pared 4 bases from V and 4 bases from J, leaving 11 bases between. Germline V gives CDR1 SEHNR, CDR2 FQNEAQ (reference sequence). CDR3 residues: CASSSSQGYEQYF. CDR3 bases: TGTGCCAGCAGCTCCAGTCAGGGATACGAGCAGTACTTC.

This rearrangement joins TRBV6-4 to TRBJ1-1; maybe TRBD1 (5 bases). The CDR3 length is 14 residues. Looked up from germline, CDR1 is MRHNA and CDR2 is SNTAGT. The ends were cut back, 4 bases at V and 8 bases at J, with 17 bases in the middle. The CDR3 nucleotides are TGTGCCAGCAGTGCTCGGGCTTGGGGGGGAGAAGCTTTCTTT. This encodes CASSARAWGGEAFF.

The chain has TRBV2 and TRBJ2-1; D possibly corresponds to TRBD1 (6 bases). The germline gives CDR1 SNHLY, CDR2 FYNNEI. This CDR3 is 15 amino acids long. Deletions cut 0 bases from V and 5 bases from J, with 11 bases between. CDR3: CASSEAQGHDNEQFF. CDR3 DNA: TGTGCCAGCAGTGAAGCGCAGGGACACGACAATGAGCAGTTCTTC.